These T cell receptor beta chains were read from a single sample in a study of blood T cell repertoires in COVID-19. This table comes from immunoSEQ multiplex PCR, and its TCRdb copy is limited to in-frame clones, with some not included. The sample lists roughly 130,000 clones, roughly 80% occurring once. The sample comprised peripheral blood. The receptors derive from a man between 65 and 85 years old with acute or convalescent COVID-19. The CDR3 runs from the conserved cysteine through the conserved F or W. The D gene is left open where the match is weak. Some rows mark clone size as missing; the rest say once, few, many or name a class of expanded clone.

TRBV9	TRBD2	TRBJ2-2	-	TGTGCCAGCAGCGCGAGCGGGGGGGCCGGGGAGCTGTTTTTT	CASSASGGAGELFF
TRBV6-4	-	TRBJ1-1	-	TGTGCCAGCATAGGGGCGAACGGCCCGGCTTTCTTT	CASIGANGPAFF
TRBV29-1	TRBD1	TRBJ1-1	-	TGCAGCGTACAGGGGGTTGGTGGTGAAGCTTTCTTT	CSVQGVGGEAFF
TRBV12-3/TRBV12-4	-	TRBJ2-5	-	TGTGCCAGCAGTTTAGCGCGCGAGACCCAGTACTTC	CASSLARETQYF
TRBV19	-	TRBJ1-2	-	TGTGCCAGTAGTATAGCAGGTCGCAGGGGTTTGGGAGGCTACACCTTC	CASSIAGRRGLGGYTF
TRBV6-5	-	TRBJ2-1	-	TGTGCCTCCCGCAACCGAGGGTTCTCAAATGAGCAGTTCTTC	CASRNRGFSNEQFF
TRBV7-3	TRBD2	TRBJ2-1	-	TGTGCCAGCAGCTTAACTAGCGGGGGGGCTATCAATGAGCAGTTCTTC	CASSLTSGGAINEQFF
TRBV2	-	TRBJ2-7	-	TGTGCCAGCAGGATCACCTCGGGCGAGGGTATCTACGAGCAGTACTTC	CASRITSGEGIYEQYF
TRBV6-2/TRBV6-3	TRBD1	TRBJ1-5	-	TGTGCCAGCAGTAGACAGGGGGCAGGGCCCCAGCATTTT	CASSRQGAGPQHF
TRBV9	-	TRBJ2-3	-	TGTGCCAGCAGCCCACTCGGGTGGGAGTCAGATACGCAGTATTTT	CASSPLGWESDTQYF
TRBV5-1	TRBD1	TRBJ1-2	-	TGCGCCAGCAGATCGACAGGGGAATTCTATGGCTACACCTTC	CASRSTGEFYGYTF
TRBV2	TRBD2	TRBJ2-3	-	TGTGCCAGCAGGTACACTAGCGGGGGCACAGATACGCAGTATTTT	CASRYTSGGTDTQYF
TRBV10-3	-	TRBJ1-1	-	TGTGCCATCAGTGAGTCGGGTGGGGGGGCCGGAGCTTTCTTT	CAISESGGGAGAFF
TRBV3-1/TRBV3-2	-	TRBJ2-3	-	TGTGCCAGCAGCCAAGGGGCCCGGTTAAGATCTCCGCAGTATTTT	CASSQGARLRSPQYF
TRBV28	-	TRBJ1-2	-	TGTGCCAGCAGCTCCGCCACACCTTATGGCTACACCTTC	CASSSATPYGYTF
TRBV6-1	TRBD1	TRBJ1-3	-	TGTGCCAGCAGTGAAGCAGGACAGGGGTTCACCATATATTTT	CASSEAGQGFTIYF
TRBV20-1	TRBD2	TRBJ2-3	-	TGCAGTGCTAGTCAGACTAGCGGGGCAGATACGCAGTATTTT	CSASQTSGADTQYF
TRBV7-8	TRBD2	TRBJ2-7	-	TGTGCCAGCAGCTTAGCGCCTAGCGGGGGGTCCGTCTCCTACGAGCAGTACTTC	CASSLAPSGGSVSYEQYF
TRBV6-5	TRBD1	TRBJ1-5	-	TGTGCCAGCCGGCGGGACAGTATACAGCCCCAGCATTTT	CASRRDSIQPQHF
TRBV9	-	TRBJ1-1	-	TGTGCCAGCAGCATCGGCCCCGCGGGAGTGGACACTGAAGCTTTCTTT	CASSIGPAGVDTEAFF
TRBV7-9	TRBD1	TRBJ2-5	-	TGTGCCAGCAGCTTAGTCTTCCTAGGGACAGGGGGAAAAGAGACCCAGTACTTC	CASSLVFLGTGGKETQYF
TRBV19	TRBD2	TRBJ2-2	-	TGTGCCAGTAGTAATAGCGGGGGTAACACCGGGGAGCTGTTTTTT	CASSNSGGNTGELFF
TRBV11-2	-	TRBJ2-7	few	TGTGCCAGCAGCTTTGGGCGGGACAGTTACGAGCAGTACTTC	CASSFGRDSYEQYF
TRBV2	-	TRBJ1-4	once	TGTGCCAGCAGAGACAGAGTGAATGAAAAACTGTTTTTT	CASRDRVNEKLFF
TRBV5-1	TRBD1	TRBJ2-3	once	TGCGCCAGCAGCTGGGACAGGGATAGCACAGATACGCAGTATTTT	CASSWDRDSTDTQYF
TRBV27	-	TRBJ2-4	-	TGTGCCAGCAGTCCCCTGAAGACAGAAAAAGCCAAAAACATTCAGTACTTC	CASSPLKTEKAKNIQYF
TRBV5-1	-	TRBJ1-2	few	TGCGCCAGCAGCTCCGGGACAACAAGTGGCTACACCTTC	CASSSGTTSGYTF
TRBV7-9	TRBD1	TRBJ2-6	-	TGTGCCAGCAGCTTAGGAACGGGACAGGGGATAACTGGGGCCAACGTCCTGACTTTC	CASSLGTGQGITGANVLTF
TRBV18	-	TRBJ1-2	once	TGTGCCAGCTCACCACCGGAGAGTAGGGGCTACACCTTC	CASSPPESRGYTF
TRBV24-1	-	TRBJ2-7	-	TGTGCCACCAGTGATTCTAAGACAGGGAGGATCTACGAGCAGTACTTC	CATSDSKTGRIYEQYF
TRBV10-3	TRBD1	TRBJ1-2	-	TGTGCCATCAGCGAACCGGGACAGGAGAGCTATGGCTACACCTTC	CAISEPGQESYGYTF
TRBV9	-	TRBJ2-3	-	TGTGCCAGCAGCGTAGGAACGGGGGCAGATACGCAGTATTTT	CASSVGTGADTQYF
TRBV2	-	TRBJ2-5	-	TGTGCCAGCACTGGACGTACTAGCCGGACGGAAGAGACCCAGTACTTC	CASTGRTSRTEETQYF
TRBV28	-	TRBJ1-3	-	TGTGCCAGCAGCCACAGGGACTCTGGAAACACCATATATTTT	CASSHRDSGNTIYF
TRBV5-1	TRBD1	TRBJ2-7	-	TGCGCCAGCAGGGGACAGACATACGAGCAGTACTTC	CASRGQTYEQYF
TRBV5-5	TRBD2	TRBJ2-7	-	TGTGCCAGCAGCCTACTAGCGGATTCCTACGAGCAGTACTTC	CASSLLADSYEQYF
TRBV9	-	TRBJ2-3	few	TGTGCCAGCAGCGTAGAAAACAGTGTCGATACGCAGTATTTT	CASSVENSVDTQYF
TRBV3-1/TRBV3-2	TRBD1	TRBJ1-5	-	TGTGCCAGCAGCCACGGCACGACAGGGCGAATTCAGCCCCAGCATTTT	CASSHGTTGRIQPQHF
TRBV18	-	TRBJ1-1	-	TGTGCCAGCTCACCAGACGGACTGACTTTCACTGAAGCTTTCTTT	CASSPDGLTFTEAFF
TRBV18	-	TRBJ1-1	-	TGTGCCAGCTCACAGGGGGAAGGAGCTTTCTTT	CASSQGEGAFF
TRBV4-1	TRBD1	TRBJ2-2	-	TGCGCCAGCAGCTCCGGGACAGTTAACACCGGGGAGCTGTTTTTT	CASSSGTVNTGELFF
TRBV4-2	-	TRBJ1-4	-	TGTGCCAGCAGCCAAGATGGCACGAGAGGTGAAAAACTGTTTTTT	CASSQDGTRGEKLFF
TRBV7-8	TRBD1	TRBJ2-3	-	TGTGCCAGCAGCTTCTTCCAGGGGGCGGACACAGATACGCAGTATTTT	CASSFFQGADTDTQYF
TRBV5-1	TRBD1	TRBJ2-7	-	TGCGCCAGCAGCTCGGGGACAGGAGCCACCTTCCAGCAGTACTTC	CASSSGTGATFQQYF
TRBV18	-	TRBJ2-7	-	TGTGCCAGCTCACCCGTTGGGGCACTTTACGAGCAGTACTTC	CASSPVGALYEQYF
TRBV20-1	TRBD2	TRBJ2-7	-	TGCAGCATCCGGGGGGGTTACGAGCAGTACTTC	CSIRGGYEQYF
TRBV6-1	-	TRBJ1-5	-	TGTGCCAGCAGTGTTTTTTGGGACTCAAATAGCAATCAGCCCCAGCATTTT	CASSVFWDSNSNQPQHF
TRBV5-1	-	TRBJ2-2	-	TGCGCCAGCAGCTCCCAGACCGGGTACACCGGGGAGCTGTTTTTT	CASSSQTGYTGELFF
TRBV5-6	-	TRBJ1-5	once	TGTGCCAGCAGTATACGGGGTAGCAATCAGCCCCAGCATTTT	CASSIRGSNQPQHF
TRBV6-5	-	TRBJ1-6	-	TGTGCCAGCAGTCCACGGGGGGCTAATTCACCCCTCCACTTT	CASSPRGANSPLHF
TRBV2	-	TRBJ2-1	-	TGTGCCAGCAGTGAAGCGGGGGAGGGGGTCCATGAGCAGTTCTTC	CASSEAGEGVHEQFF
TRBV27	-	TRBJ2-6	-	TGTGCCAGCAGTTTATCGGCGGGAAGGGCCAACGTCCTGACTTTC	CASSLSAGRANVLTF
TRBV7-2	TRBD1	TRBJ1-6	-	TGTGCCAGCAGCTTATGGGGGCCGGGACAGAGCTCCTATAATTCACCCCTCCACTTT	CASSLWGPGQSSYNSPLHF
TRBV7-8	-	TRBJ2-2	-	TGTGCCAGCAGCCCAACTTTCTATTTGGCGAACACCGGGGAGCTGTTTTTT	CASSPTFYLANTGELFF
TRBV3-1/TRBV3-2	TRBD1	TRBJ1-1	-	TGTGCCAGCAGCCCGGGAGGGGACAGAGGAGCTTTCTTT	CASSPGGDRGAFF
TRBV3-1/TRBV3-2	TRBD1	TRBJ1-1	-	TGTGCCAGCAGCCAAGGGGCAGGGGGCAGTAGTGAAGCTTTCTTT	CASSQGAGGSSEAFF
TRBV7-7	-	TRBJ2-1	once	TGTGCTAGCAGCTTCGTGGGGCATTCCTACAATGAGCAGTTCTTC	CASSFVGHSYNEQFF
TRBV7-9	TRBD1	TRBJ2-5	-	TGTGCCAGCAGCTTATTTGGGACAGGGACAGAGACCCAGTACTTC	CASSLFGTGTETQYF
TRBV21-1	-	TRBJ1-5	-	TGTGCCAGCAGCACGCCCGGGACACCGGAAAATCAGCCCCAGCATTTT	CASSTPGTPENQPQHF
TRBV6-6	-	TRBJ1-4	once	TGTGCCAGCAGGTTTTCAAATGAAAAACTGTTTTTT	CASRFSNEKLFF